The sequence of this T cell receptor beta chain was determined in a study of neurological immune-mediated disorders. Ten or more counts support this clonotype. The antigen remains undetermined. The making of cDNA relied on 5'RACE with 10-nucleotide random UMIs. TCRdb fed the 5' RACE reads into MiXCR, producing one record per CDR3 protein. Found here are 50,000 to 80,000 distinct CDR3 sequences, less than 5.5% of them singletons; the top ten hold 6.9%. The length of the CDR3 is 14 residues. The junction had 5 bases not matched to a gene; V was cut back by 5 bases and J by 5 bases. Germline V gene lookup returns CDR1 SEHNR and CDR2 FQNEAQ (reference sequence). Study-level results: CDR3 amino acid sequences found in expanded clones were never shared across subjects, suggesting private repertoires in all groups.

The sample was PBMCs. The chain couples TRBV7-9 to TRBJ2-2, with 7 bases that match TRBD1. The TCR originated in a man aged 25 to 40 with multiple sclerosis. The CDR3 is CASSPDRWTGELFF. CDR3 sequence (DNA): TGTGCCAGCAGCCCGGACAGGTGGACCGGGGAGCTGTTTTTT.